This section outlines one T cell receptor (beta chain) sequence together with its context. There are a few counts of this clone. The antigen this receptor binds is unknown. Base qualities were left out, and no much larger clone turns up one base away. The record originates from a study of blood T cell repertoires in COVID-19 (dated by TCRdb to about 2020). Some background on the complete study: The collaborator samples originated in the United States, Italy and Spain and spanned the acute and convalescent phases of COVID-19. The prospective study material was composed of cDNA or gDNA derived from T cells, B-cell-depleted T cells, or PBMCs. Subjects who had been exposed to COVID-19, were actively infected with it, or had recovered from it provided the deeply sampled blood TCRbeta repertoires that made up the dataset. The repertoires were released in a freely available public database intended as a resource for research on the immune response to SARS-CoV-2. The samples were drawn from the first 160 participants of the ongoing ImmuneRACE study and from 1,254 subjects provided by 6 global collaborators. Nearly every sample came with metadata listing a de-identified subject ID, COVID-19 status, age in years and sex. Where available, HLA class I and class II types were taken from metadata supplied by the sample provider and were not determined by assay-based typing.

Results the study describes overall, beyond this receptor: How much clinical and demographic metadata was included differed by source and by participant, and the metadata was provided uncurated.

A second Seattle source provided samples from volunteer blood donors who had recovered from COVID-19. Each collaborating institution followed its own protocols to collect whole blood in K2EDTA tubes. For TCRbeta analysis, collaborator samples were shipped as frozen whole blood, as isolated PBMCs, or as DNA extracted from either sample type. From the cysteine up to the phenylalanine, the CDR3 has a length of 16 residues. Only the CDR3 portion is preserved as DNA: 48 bases, with reading frame beginning at the first base. The germline V gene (reference sequence) specifies LNHDA as CDR1 and SQIVND as CDR2. Trimming at the junction amounts to 7 bases on V and 1 base on J, and the germline ends lie 16 bases apart. TCRbeta CDR3 regions were amplified from genomic DNA by means of the immunoSEQ Assay, a bias-controlled multiplex PCR. The original methods were these. The number of nucleated cells in each sample was estimated by amplification of reference gene primers within the assay. To quantify the absolute abundance of each unique TCRbeta CDR3 rearrangement, sequence reads were collapsed and filtered. For each sample, productive Simpson clonality was calculated as the square root of Simpson's diversity index over productive rearrangements. The source is immuneACCESS, and TCRdb retained only in-frame sequences with V and J called. Part of the clones is not carried over; for the studies checked, unresolved V genes explain less than half of this, and the remainder is unexplained. V and J calls and clone size are those listed in that table; D and trimming were worked out from the DNA. In all, the sample holds under 150,000 clones, and approximately 83% of those were seen once. The ten largest clones represent around 17% of the sample.

The clonotype was recovered from a woman in her forties or fifties who had recovered from COVID-19. The sequencing sample was made of peripheral blood. The chain is encoded by TRBV19 joined to TRBJ2-2; TRBD2 is a possible D gene, resting on 6 matching bases. For the CDR3, the sequence is CASTSGGGLNTGELFF. The DNA is as follows: TGTGCCAGTACCAGTGGGGGAGGCCTGAACACCGGGGAGCTGTTTTTT. With all but the CDR3 taken from the reference TRBV19 and TRBJ2-2 genes, the full variable domain is: DGGITQSPKYLFRKEGQNVTLSCEQNLNHDAMYWYRQDPGQGLRLIYYSQIVNDFQKGDIAEGYSVSREKKESFPLTVTSAQKNPTAFYLCASTSGGGLNTGELFFGEGSRLTVL.